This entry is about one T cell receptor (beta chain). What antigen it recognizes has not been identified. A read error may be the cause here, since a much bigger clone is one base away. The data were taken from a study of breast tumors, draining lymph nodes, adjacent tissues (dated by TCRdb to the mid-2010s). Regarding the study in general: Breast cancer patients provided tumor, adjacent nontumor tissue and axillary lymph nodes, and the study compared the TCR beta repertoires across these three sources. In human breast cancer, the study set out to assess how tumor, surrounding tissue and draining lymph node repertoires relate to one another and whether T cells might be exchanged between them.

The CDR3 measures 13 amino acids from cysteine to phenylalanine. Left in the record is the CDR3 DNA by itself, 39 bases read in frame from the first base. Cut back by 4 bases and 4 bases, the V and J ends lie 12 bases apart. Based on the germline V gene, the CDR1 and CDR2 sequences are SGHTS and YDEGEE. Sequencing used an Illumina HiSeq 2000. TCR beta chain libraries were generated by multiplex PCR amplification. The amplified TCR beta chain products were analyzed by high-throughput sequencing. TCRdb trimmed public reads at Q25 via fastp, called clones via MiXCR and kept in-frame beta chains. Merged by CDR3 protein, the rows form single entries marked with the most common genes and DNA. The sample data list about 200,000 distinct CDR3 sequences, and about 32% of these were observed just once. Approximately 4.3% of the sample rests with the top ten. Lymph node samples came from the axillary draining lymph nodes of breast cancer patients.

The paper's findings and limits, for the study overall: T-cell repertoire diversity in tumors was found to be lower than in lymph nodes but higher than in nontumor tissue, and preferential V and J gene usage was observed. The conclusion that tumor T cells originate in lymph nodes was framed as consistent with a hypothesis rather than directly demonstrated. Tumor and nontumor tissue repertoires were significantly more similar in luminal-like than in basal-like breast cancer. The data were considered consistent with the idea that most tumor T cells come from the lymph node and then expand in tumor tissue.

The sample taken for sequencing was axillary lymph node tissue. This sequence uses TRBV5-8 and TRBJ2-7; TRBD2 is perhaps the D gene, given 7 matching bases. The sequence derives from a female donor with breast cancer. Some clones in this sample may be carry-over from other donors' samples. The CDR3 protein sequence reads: CASSPRGAYEQYF. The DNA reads TGTGCCAGCAGCCCCCGGGGGGCATACGAGCAGTACTTC.